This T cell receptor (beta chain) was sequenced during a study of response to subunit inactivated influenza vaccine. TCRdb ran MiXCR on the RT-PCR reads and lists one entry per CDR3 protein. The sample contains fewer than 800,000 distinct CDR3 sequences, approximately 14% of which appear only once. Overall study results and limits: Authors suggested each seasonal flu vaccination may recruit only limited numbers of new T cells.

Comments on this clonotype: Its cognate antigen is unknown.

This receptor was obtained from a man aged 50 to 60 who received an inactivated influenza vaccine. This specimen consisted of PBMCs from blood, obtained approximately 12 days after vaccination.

The CDR3 protein is CASSDKSGLLAKNIQYF. CDR3 coding DNA: TGTGCCAGCAGTGATAAGAGCGGGCTATTAGCCAAAAACATTCAGTACTTC. V gene TRBV2 combines with J gene TRBJ2-4, with D tentatively TRBD2 (6 bases). Germline V gene sequence: CDR1 SNHLY, CDR2 FYNNEI. This CDR3 is built from 17 residues. V was clipped by 3 bases and J by 0 bases, with 15 bases between them.